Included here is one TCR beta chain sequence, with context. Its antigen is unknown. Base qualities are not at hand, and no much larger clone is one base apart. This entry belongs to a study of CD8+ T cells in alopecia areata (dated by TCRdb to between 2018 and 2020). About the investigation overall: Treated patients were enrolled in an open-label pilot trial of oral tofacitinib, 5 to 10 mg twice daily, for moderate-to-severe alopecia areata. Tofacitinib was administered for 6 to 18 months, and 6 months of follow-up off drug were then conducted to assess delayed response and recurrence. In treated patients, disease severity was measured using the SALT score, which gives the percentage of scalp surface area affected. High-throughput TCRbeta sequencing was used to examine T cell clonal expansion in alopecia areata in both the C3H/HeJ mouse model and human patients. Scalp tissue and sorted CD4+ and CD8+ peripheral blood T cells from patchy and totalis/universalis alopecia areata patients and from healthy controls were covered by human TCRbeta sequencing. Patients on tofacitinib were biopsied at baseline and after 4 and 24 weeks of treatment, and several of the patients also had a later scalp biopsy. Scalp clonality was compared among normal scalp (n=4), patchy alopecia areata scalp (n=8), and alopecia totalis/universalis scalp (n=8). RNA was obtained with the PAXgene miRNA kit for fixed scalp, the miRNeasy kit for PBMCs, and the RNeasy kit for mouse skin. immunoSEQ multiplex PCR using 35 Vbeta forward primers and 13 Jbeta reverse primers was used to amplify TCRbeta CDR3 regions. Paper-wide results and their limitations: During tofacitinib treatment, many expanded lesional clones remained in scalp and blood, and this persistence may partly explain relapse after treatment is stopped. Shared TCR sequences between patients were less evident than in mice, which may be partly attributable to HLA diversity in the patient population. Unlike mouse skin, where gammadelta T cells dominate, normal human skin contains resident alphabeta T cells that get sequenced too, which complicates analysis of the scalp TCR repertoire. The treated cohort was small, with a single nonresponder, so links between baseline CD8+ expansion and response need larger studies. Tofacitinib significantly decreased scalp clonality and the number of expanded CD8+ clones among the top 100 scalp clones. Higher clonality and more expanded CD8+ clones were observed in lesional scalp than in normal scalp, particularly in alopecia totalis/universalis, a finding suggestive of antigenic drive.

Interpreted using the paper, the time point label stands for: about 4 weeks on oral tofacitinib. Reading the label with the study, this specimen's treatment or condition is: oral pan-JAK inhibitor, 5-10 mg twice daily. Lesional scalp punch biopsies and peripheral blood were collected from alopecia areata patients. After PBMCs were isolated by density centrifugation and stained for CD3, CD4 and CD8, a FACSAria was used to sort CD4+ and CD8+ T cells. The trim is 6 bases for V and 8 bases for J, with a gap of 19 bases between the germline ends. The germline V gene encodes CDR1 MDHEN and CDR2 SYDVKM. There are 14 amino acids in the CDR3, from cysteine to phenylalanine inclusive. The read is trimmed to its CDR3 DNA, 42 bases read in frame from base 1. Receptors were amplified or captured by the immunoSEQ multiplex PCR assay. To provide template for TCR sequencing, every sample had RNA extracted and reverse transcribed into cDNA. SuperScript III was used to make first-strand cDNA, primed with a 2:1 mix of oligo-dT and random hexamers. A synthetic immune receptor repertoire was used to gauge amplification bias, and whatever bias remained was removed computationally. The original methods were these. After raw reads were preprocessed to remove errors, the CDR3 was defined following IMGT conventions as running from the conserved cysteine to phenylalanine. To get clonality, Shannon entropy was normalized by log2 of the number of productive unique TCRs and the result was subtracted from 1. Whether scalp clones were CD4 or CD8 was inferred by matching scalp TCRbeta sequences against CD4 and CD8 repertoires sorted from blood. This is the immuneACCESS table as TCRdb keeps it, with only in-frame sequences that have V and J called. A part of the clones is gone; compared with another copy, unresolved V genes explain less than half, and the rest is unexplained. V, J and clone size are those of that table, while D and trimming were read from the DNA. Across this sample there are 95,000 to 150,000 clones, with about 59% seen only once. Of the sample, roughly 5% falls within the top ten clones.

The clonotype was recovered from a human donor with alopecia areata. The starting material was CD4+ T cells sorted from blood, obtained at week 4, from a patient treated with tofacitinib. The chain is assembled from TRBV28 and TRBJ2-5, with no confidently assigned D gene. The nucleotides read TGTGCCAGCAGCACCGCCGTGGGTGTCGCAACCCAGTACTTC. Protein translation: CASSTAVGVATQYF.